Included here is one TCR beta chain sequence, with context. The sample is drawn from a study of CXCR3-negative and CXCR3-positive naive CD8 T cells. Study-wide background: Around 140 million TRB reads were obtained overall (about 1.5 +/- 0.3 million per library).

TRB cDNA was prepared as libraries by UMI-labeled 5' RACE. With the 5' RACE reads reprocessed, TCRdb shows one record per CDR3 protein and no DNA. This repertoire includes roughly 40,000 distinct CDR3 sequences. The specimen was naive CXCR3- CD8+ T cells from blood. Specified subset: CD45RO-CCR7+CD27+CD95- naive CD8+ T cells lacking CXCR3 (TNR3-). The origin of this receptor is a human donor in good health. Some clones in this sample may be carry-over from other donors' samples.

CDR3: CASSFGISGANVLTF. The rearrangement uses TRBV28 and TRBJ2-6. The germline gives CDR1 MDHEN, CDR2 SYDVKM. CDR3 size: 15 residues.